These 9 T cell receptor beta chains share one sample of origin, sequenced in a study of graft-versus-host responses after intestinal transplantation. TCRdb keeps only in-frame clones here, not all; method: immunoSEQ multiplex PCR. The table shows about 69,000 clones, with just under 95% occurring only once. This material consisted of bone marrow, taken approximately 740 days after intestinal transplantation. These receptors came from a human patient who received an intestinal transplant, so some T cells may come from the graft donor.

This clone has only one observation. The chain employs TRBV7-9 and TRBJ2-5; the D is unclear. The germline V and J ends were trimmed by 3 bases and 1 base, with 6 bases remaining between them. Germline lookup yields CDR1 SEHNR and CDR2 FQNEAQ (reference sequence). The CDR3 spans 13 residues. The CDR3 DNA reads TGTGCCAGCAGCTTTCTCAGCCAAGAGACCCAGTACTTC. Residues: CASSFLSQETQYF.

V usage is TRBV9 and J usage is TRBJ1-2; tentatively, D is TRBD1 (6 bases). This CDR3 comprises 15 residues. Germline CDR1 is SGDLS and CDR2 is YYNGEE. Trimming took 3 bases from V and 4 from J, leaving 16 bases between them. The CDR3 bases are TGTGCCAGCAGCGCCTCCTCAGGGGCCGCCTATGGCTACACCTTC. Its translation is CASSASSGAAYGYTF.

This clone has more than one count but fewer than ten. This sequence joins TRBV2 and TRBJ2-7; D uncertain. V lost 6 bases and J 2 bases, leaving 5 bases between the germline ends. Germline loops: CDR1 SNHLY, CDR2 FYNNEI. The CDR3 consists of 11 residues. The CDR3 protein is CASRYAYEQYF. CDR3 DNA sequence: TGTGCCAGCAGGTACGCCTACGAGCAGTACTTC.

This chain joins TRBV27 and TRBJ1-5; no clear D gene. This CDR3 spans 14 amino acids. Germline values: CDR1 MNHEY, CDR2 SMNVEV (reference sequence). The V end was cut by 3 bases, the J end by 2 bases, with 8 bases between. This chain's CDR3 is CASSLLRGNQPQHF. CDR3 nucleotide sequence: TGTGCCAGCAGTTTGTTAAGGGGCAATCAGCCCCAGCATTTT.

This clone occurred a few times. The CDR3 DNA reads as TGTGCCAGTACCTACGACAGGGGAAGTTCACCCCTCCACTTT. As protein: CASTYDRGSSPLHF. The rearrangement joins TRBV19 to TRBJ1-6, with 8 bases aligning to TRBD1. V lost 7 bases to trimming and J lost 9 bases; unmatched junction nucleotides: 8. Looked up from germline, CDR1 is LNHDA and CDR2 is SQIVND (reference sequence). The CDR3 runs 14 residues. Variable domain in full (rest from reference TRBV19 and TRBJ1-6): DGGITQSPKYLFRKEGQNVTLSCEQNLNHDAMYWYRQDPGQGLRLIYYSQIVNDFQKGDIAEGYSVSREKKESFPLTVTSAQKNPTAFYLCASTYDRGSSPLHFGNGTRLTVT.

The chain uses TRBV4-2 and TRBJ2-1; TRBD2 agrees at 8 bases. After removal of 1 base from V and 3 bases from J, the junction contained 11 bases not matched to a gene. The CDR3 runs to 18 residues. Per germline, CDR1 LGHNA and CDR2 YNFKEQ. The CDR3 DNA reads TGTGCCAGCAGCCAAGGCTTAGCGGGATTTGGGGTCTACAATGAGCAGTTCTTC. Its translation: CASSQGLAGFGVYNEQFF.

This clone came up a few times. The chain is built from TRBV5-1 and TRBJ2-6, with TRBD2 as a possible D gene (5 bases). CDR3 length equals 14 residues. CDR1 is SGHRS and CDR2 is YFSETQ in the germline V gene. The ends were cut back, 7 bases at V and 3 bases at J, with 11 bases in the middle. The CDR3, as DNA: TGCGCCAGCCAAGGCGGGTTTGGGGCCAACGTCCTGACTTTC. As protein: CASQGGFGANVLTF.

This chain uses TRBV30 with TRBJ1-2; D is undetermined. The length of the CDR3 is 14 residues. V was pared by 5 bases and J by 5 bases, with 18 bases between. CDR1 is GTSNPN, CDR2 SVGIG, per germline (reference sequence). The CDR3 region has the DNA TGTGCCTGGGGTAGAGCGCTTTCGGGGTATGGCTACACCTTC. Translation gives CAWGRALSGYGYTF.

The rearrangement uses TRBV7-6 and TRBJ2-7; D not resolved. The CDR3 runs to 14 residues. V was trimmed by 2 bases and J by 0 bases, leaving 8 bases between them. Germline values: CDR1 SGHVS, CDR2 FNYEAQ. The CDR3, as DNA: TGTGCCAGCAGCTTAACGTCCTCCTCCTACGAGCAGTACTTC. This gives the protein CASSLTSSSYEQYF.